This TCR beta chain was found in a study of T cells after yellow fever vaccination. This clonotype was counted between two and nine times. The antigen is undetermined. There are 15 residues in the CDR3. V shed 3 bases, J shed 5 bases, and the junction held 7 bases outside the gene matches. The germline V gene has CDR1 LNHDA and CDR2 SQIVND (reference sequence). By 5'RACE template switching, TCR cDNA was produced, with a universal primer site and UMIs added in the process. A single record per CDR3 protein comes from TCRdb applying MiXCR to the 5' RACE reads. The sample lists 250,000 to 300,000 distinct CDR3 sequences; around 5.2% were seen once. Findings and caveats of the study: Though weaker, the secondary response peaked faster, on day 5 versus 15. Reappearance after the booster was observed for most primary-vaccination clones (about 96% CD4, less than 90% CD8).

Sequencing was performed on CD4+ T cells sorted from PBMCs, taken on the day of the yellow fever booster vaccination. This chain connects TRBV19 to TRBJ1-1; 9 bases match TRBD1. This clonotype was sampled from a young man who received the YFV17D yellow fever vaccine. CDR3 sequence reads: CASSIGTGTKTEAFF. CDR3 sequence (DNA): TGTGCCAGTAGTATTGGGACAGGGACGAAGACTGAAGCTTTCTTT.